One T cell receptor (beta chain) is described in this entry. Its target is not known. Via MiXCR, TCRdb re-called the 5' RACE reads, giving one row per CDR3 protein. Of 400,000 or so distinct CDR3 sequences in the sample, over 15% were seen once. The data belong to a study of T-cell memory formation after mild COVID-19. General study results and limits: Pre-infection memory harbored some responding clones, suggesting cross-reactive memory joined.

Germline V gene lookup returns CDR1 SGHTA and CDR2 FQGNSA. The CDR3 is 13 residues long. V was trimmed by 1 base and J by 6 bases, leaving 10 bases between them. This chain connects TRBV7-2 to TRBJ2-7, with D unresolved. This clonotype was obtained from an adult woman who had mild COVID-19 (a few samples of this study predate the infection). Cell type and time point are not known. The specimen sequenced was PBMCs or a T cell subset sorted from them (not recorded which). CDR3 sequence (DNA): TGTGCCAGCAGCTTAGAAATCTGGCGCGAGCAGTACTTC. This gives the protein CASSLEIWREQYF.